Here is one TCR beta chain with its context. The protocol was immunoSEQ multiplex PCR, while the TCRdb copy is restricted to in-frame clones and leaves out a portion. Among more than 35,000 clones, around 80% were seen once, and the ten largest hold roughly 6.8%. These data are taken from a study of OX40 agonist ivuxolimab in advanced cancers. Overall study context: While on treatment, patients had intravenous ivuxolimab at 0.01 to 10 mg/kg every 2 weeks. Among those treated, three patients had partial responses, one with hepatocellular carcinoma and two with cutaneous melanoma. A male proportion of over 75% was recorded, with mean age approximately 57 years and range roughly 23 to 90. Patients assigned to dose escalation were diagnosed with hepatocellular carcinoma, melanoma, renal cell or head and neck cancer.

The receptor's source is an adult with an advanced solid tumor such as melanoma, head and neck, liver or kidney cancer. Sequenced material: CD4+ or CD8+ T cells sorted from blood, taken in a trial of the OX40 agonist ivuxolimab.

The CDR3 nucleotides read TGTGCCAGCAGTTTCGGCAGGAACACTGAAGCTTTCTTT. It is translated as CASSFGRNTEAFF. The V call is TRBV9, the J call TRBJ1-1; the D is unclear. Looked up from germline, CDR1 is SGDLS and CDR2 is YYNGEE. CDR3 length: 13 amino acids. V lost 5 bases and J lost 1, with 9 bases in between.